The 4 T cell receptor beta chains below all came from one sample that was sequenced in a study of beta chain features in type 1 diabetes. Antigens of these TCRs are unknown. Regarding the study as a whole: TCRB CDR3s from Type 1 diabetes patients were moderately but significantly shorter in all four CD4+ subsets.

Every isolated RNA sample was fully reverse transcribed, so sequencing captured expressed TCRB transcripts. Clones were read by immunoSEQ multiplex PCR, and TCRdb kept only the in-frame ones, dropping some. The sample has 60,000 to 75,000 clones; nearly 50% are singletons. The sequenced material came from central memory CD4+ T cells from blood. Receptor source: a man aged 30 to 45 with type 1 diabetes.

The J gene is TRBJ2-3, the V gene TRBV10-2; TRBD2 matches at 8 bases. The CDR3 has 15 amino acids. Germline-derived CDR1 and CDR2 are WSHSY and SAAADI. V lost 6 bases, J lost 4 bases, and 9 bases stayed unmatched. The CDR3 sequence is CASSALAEGADTQYF. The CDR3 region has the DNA TGCGCCAGCAGCGCACTAGCGGAGGGGGCAGATACGCAGTATTTT.

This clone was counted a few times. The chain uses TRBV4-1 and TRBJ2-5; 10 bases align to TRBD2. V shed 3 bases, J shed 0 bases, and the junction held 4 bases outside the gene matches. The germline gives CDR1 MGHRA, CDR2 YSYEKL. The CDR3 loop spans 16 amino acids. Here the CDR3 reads CASSQGAGGYQETQYF. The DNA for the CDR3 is TGCGCCAGCAGCCAGGGAGCGGGGGGGTACCAAGAGACCCAGTACTTC.

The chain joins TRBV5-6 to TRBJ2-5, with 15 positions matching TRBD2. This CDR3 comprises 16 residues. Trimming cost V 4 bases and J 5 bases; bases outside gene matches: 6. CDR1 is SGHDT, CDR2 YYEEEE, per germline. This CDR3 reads CASSPGLAGGRETQYF. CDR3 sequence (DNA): TGTGCCAGCAGCCCGGGACTAGCGGGGGGCCGGGAGACCCAGTACTTC.

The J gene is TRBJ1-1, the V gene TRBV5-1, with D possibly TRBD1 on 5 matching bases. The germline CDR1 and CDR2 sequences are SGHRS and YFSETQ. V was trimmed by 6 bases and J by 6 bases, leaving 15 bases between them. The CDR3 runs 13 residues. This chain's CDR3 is CASTLQVGAEAFF. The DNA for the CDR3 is TGCGCCAGCACCCTACAGGTCGGCGCTGAAGCTTTCTTT.